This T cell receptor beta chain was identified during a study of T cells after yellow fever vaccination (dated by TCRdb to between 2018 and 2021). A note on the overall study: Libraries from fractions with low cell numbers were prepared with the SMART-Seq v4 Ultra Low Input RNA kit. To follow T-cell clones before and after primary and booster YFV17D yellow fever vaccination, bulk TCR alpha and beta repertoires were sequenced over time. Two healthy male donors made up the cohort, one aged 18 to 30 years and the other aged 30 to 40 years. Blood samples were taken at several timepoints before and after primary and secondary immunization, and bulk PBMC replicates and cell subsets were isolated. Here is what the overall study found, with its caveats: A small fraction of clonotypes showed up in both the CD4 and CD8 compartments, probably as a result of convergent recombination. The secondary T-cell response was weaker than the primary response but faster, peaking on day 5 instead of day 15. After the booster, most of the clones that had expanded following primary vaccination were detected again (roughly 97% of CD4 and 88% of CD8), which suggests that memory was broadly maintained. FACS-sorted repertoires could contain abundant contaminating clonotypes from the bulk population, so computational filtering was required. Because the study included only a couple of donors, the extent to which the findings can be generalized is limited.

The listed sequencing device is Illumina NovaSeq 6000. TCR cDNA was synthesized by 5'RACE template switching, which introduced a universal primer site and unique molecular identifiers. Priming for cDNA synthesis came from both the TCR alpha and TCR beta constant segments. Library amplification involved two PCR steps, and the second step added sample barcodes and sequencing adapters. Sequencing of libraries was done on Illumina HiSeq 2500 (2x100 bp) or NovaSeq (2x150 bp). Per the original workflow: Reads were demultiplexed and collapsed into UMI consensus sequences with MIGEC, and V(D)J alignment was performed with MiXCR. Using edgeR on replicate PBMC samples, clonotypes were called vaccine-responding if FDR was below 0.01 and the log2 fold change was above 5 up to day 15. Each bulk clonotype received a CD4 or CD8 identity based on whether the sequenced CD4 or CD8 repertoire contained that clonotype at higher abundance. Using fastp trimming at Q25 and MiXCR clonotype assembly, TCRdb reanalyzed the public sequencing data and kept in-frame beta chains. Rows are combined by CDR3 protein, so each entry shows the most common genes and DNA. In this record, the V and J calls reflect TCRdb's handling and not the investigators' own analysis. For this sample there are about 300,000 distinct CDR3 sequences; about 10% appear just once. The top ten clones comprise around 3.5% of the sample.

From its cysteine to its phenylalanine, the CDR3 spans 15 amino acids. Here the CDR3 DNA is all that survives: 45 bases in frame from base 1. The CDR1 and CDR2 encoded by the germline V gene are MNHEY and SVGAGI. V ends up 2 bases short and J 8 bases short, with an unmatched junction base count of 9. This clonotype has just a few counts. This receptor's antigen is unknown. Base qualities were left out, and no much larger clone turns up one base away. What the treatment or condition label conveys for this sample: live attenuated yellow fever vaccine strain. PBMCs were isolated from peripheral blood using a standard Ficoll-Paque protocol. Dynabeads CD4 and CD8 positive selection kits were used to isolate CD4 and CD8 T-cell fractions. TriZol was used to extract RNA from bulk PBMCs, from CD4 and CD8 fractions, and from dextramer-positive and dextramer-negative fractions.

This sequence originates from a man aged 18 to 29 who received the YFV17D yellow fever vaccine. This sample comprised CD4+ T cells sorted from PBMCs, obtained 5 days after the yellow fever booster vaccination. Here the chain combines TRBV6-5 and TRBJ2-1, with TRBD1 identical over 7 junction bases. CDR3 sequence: CASSYTYYDRDEQFF. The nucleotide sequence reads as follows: TGTGCCAGCAGTTACACCTACTATGACAGGGATGAGCAGTTCTTC.